The present T cell receptor (beta chain) was sequenced within a study of control samples from healthy donors and cancer patients. The table came from immunoSEQ multiplex PCR; TCRdb's copy has only in-frame clones and leaves some out. Here the sample table reports approximately 190,000 clones. This CDR3 contains 15 residues. V lost 4 bases to trimming and J lost 3 bases, with 15 bases between them. The germline V gene has CDR1 SEHNR and CDR2 FQNEAQ (reference sequence). This receptor was taken from a woman aged 30 to 39 in good health. The chain has TRBV7-9 and TRBJ1-1; D is possibly TRBD1 (6 bases). Sequencing was performed on blood. CDR3 protein: CASSSANRADTEAFF. In DNA, the CDR3 is TGTGCCAGCAGCTCCGCAAACAGGGCAGACACTGAAGCTTTCTTT.